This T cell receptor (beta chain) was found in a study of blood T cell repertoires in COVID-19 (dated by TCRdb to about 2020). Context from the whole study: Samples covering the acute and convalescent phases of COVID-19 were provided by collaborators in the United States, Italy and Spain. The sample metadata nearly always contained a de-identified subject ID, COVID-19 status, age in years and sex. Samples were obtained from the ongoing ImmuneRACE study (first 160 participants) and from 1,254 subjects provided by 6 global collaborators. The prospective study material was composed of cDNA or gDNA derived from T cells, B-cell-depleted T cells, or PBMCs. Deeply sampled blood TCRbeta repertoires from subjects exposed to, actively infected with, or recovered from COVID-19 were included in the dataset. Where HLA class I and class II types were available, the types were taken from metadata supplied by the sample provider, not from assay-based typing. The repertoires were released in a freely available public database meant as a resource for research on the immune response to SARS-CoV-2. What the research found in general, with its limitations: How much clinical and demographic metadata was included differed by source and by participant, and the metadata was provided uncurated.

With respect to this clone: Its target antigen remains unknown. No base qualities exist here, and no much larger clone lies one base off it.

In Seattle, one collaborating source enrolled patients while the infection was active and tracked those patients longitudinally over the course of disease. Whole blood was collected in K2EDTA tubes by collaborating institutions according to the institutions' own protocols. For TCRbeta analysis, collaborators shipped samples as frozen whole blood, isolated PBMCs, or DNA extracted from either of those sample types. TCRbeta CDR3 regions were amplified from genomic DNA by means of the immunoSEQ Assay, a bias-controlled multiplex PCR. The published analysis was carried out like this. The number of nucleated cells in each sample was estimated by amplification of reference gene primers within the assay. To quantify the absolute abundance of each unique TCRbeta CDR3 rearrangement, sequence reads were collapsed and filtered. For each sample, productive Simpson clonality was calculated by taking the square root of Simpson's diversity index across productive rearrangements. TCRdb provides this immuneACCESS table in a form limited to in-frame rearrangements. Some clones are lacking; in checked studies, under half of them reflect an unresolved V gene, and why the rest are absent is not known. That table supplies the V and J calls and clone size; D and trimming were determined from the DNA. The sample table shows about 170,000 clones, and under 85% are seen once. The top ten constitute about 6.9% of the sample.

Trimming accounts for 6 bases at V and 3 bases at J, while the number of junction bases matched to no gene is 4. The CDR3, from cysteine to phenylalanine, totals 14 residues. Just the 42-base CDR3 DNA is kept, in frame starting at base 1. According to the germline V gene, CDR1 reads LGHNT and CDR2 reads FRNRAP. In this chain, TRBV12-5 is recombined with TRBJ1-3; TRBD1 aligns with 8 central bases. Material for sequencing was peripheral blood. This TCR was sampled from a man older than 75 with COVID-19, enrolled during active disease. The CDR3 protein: CASGTTGGGNTIYF. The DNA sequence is TGTGCTAGTGGCACCACAGGGGGTGGAAACACCATATATTTT. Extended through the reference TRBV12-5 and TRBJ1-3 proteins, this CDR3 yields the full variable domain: DARVTQTPRHKVTEMGQEVTMRCQPILGHNTVFWYRQTMMQGLELLAYFRNRAPLDDSGMPKDRFSAEMPDATLATLKIQPSEPRDSAVYFCASGTTGGGNTIYFGEGSWLTVV.